This T cell receptor beta chain was identified during a study of T cell responses to AZD1222 COVID-19 vaccine. General observations from the study: Baseline testing showed seropositivity in only a handful of AZD1222 recipients. Females made up more of the donors, who were largely white British, and clonal diversity may have come out too low.

This table comes from immunoSEQ multiplex PCR, and its TCRdb copy is limited to in-frame clones, with some not included. Of 200,000 to 250,000 clones in the sample, 85% to 95% were seen once. The V end lost 5 bases, the J end lost 1 base, and 14 bases lay between the germline ends. Germline V gives CDR1 MNHNS, CDR2 SASEGT. The CDR3 spans 15 residues. Note on this clone: Its specificity is unknown.

The sequencing used peripheral blood, collected on day 0 of MenACWY control vaccination. The receptor was derived from an adult in good health. This chain connects TRBV6-1 to TRBJ1-2; no reliable D call. The CDR3 region is CASSTPPDVNYGYTF. As DNA, the CDR3 is TGTGCCAGCAGTACCCCCCCCGACGTTAACTATGGCTACACCTTC.